These T cell receptor beta chains were read from a single sample in a study of control samples from healthy donors and cancer patients. Assay: immunoSEQ multiplex PCR; the TCRdb copy retains only in-frame clones and omits some. The sample consists of around 130,000 clones, approximately 91% of them appearing once. Sequenced: blood. The receptors here all came from a man aged 50 to 59 in good health. CDR3s include the opening cysteine and the closing phenylalanine or tryptophan. A D gene is named only where the DNA matches it firmly. Size values are once, few and many counts, or a class for expanded clones, and some rows have none.

V	D	J	size	CDR3	DNA
TRBV3-1/TRBV3-2	TRBD1	TRBJ1-6	-	CASSFRTGDSPLHF	TGTGCCAGCAGCTTCCGGACAGGGGACTCACCCCTCCACTTT
TRBV4-2	-	TRBJ1-2	-	CASSQDRGEQYGYTF	TGTGCCAGCAGCCAAGACAGGGGAGAGCAGTATGGCTACACCTTC
TRBV5-1	-	TRBJ2-2	-	CADRQGGSNTGELFF	TGCGCCGACAGACAGGGAGGTTCGAACACCGGGGAGCTGTTTTTT
TRBV5-1	TRBD1	TRBJ1-2	many	CASSVGQGWDGYTF	TGCGCCAGCAGCGTGGGACAGGGATGGGATGGCTACACCTTC
TRBV7-9	TRBD2	TRBJ2-7	-	CASKIGAGLSYEQYF	TGTGCCAGCAAAATCGGAGCGGGACTATCCTACGAGCAGTACTTC
TRBV2	-	TRBJ2-5	-	CASGRQEQETQYF	TGTGCCAGCGGGCGACAGGAGCAAGAGACCCAGTACTTC
TRBV30	-	TRBJ1-5	-	CAWSRGINQPQHF	TGTGCCTGGAGTCGGGGGATCAATCAGCCCCAGCATTTT
TRBV6-1	-	TRBJ1-6	once	CASSEGGPIVYNSPLHF	TGTGCCAGCAGTGAAGGTGGACCCATCGTCTATAATTCACCCCTCCACTTT
TRBV5-1	TRBD1	TRBJ1-1	-	CASSDGRDRQNTEAFF	TGCGCCAGCAGCGATGGGAGGGACAGGCAGAACACTGAAGCTTTCTTT
TRBV9	-	TRBJ1-6	once	CASSVDQGGGLTLHF	TGTGCCAGCAGCGTAGATCAGGGTGGGGGATTGACCCTCCACTTT
TRBV5-4	TRBD1	TRBJ1-2	-	CASSLLRDRYNYGYTF	TGTGCCAGCAGCCTGCTCCGGGACAGGTATAACTATGGCTACACCTTC
TRBV18	-	TRBJ1-3	-	CASSPFRASGNTIYF	TGTGCCAGCTCACCATTTAGAGCTTCTGGAAACACCATATATTTT
TRBV5-6	-	TRBJ1-2	-	CASSLGLGTYYGYTF	TGTGCCAGCAGCTTGGGGTTGGGGACCTACTATGGCTACACCTTC
TRBV11-1	TRBD1	TRBJ2-7	-	CASSTRQGHYEQYF	TGTGCCAGCAGCACCCGACAGGGCCACTACGAGCAGTACTTC
TRBV2	-	TRBJ1-5	-	CASSEGSNQPQHF	TGTGCCAGCAGTGAAGGCAGTAATCAGCCCCAGCATTTT
TRBV2	TRBD1	TRBJ1-1	-	CASSSDRGNTEAFF	TGTGCCAGCAGTTCTGACAGGGGGAACACTGAAGCTTTCTTT
TRBV30	TRBD1	TRBJ1-1	-	CAWSGQGTEAFF	TGTGCCTGGTCGGGACAGGGAACTGAAGCTTTCTTT
TRBV27	-	TRBJ2-7	-	CASSSSGRRSYEQYF	TGTGCCAGCAGTTCCTCGGGCAGGCGATCCTACGAGCAGTACTTC
TRBV11-2	-	TRBJ2-7	-	CASSLMDYEQYF	TGTGCCAGCAGCCTAATGGACTACGAGCAGTACTTC
TRBV28	-	TRBJ2-2	-	CASSSHGDGYGELFF	TGTGCCAGCAGCTCTCACGGGGACGGTTACGGGGAGCTGTTTTTT
TRBV7-9	-	TRBJ2-7	-	CASSLGSYEQYF	TGTGCCAGCAGCTTAGGGTCCTACGAGCAGTACTTC
TRBV7-3	TRBD1	TRBJ2-1	-	CASSSGTGSYNEQFF	TGTGCCAGCAGCTCCGGGACAGGGTCTTACAATGAGCAGTTCTTC
TRBV6-1	TRBD1	TRBJ1-2	-	CASSDPGGSGHYGYTF	TGTGCCAGCAGTGACCCAGGGGGGTCAGGGCACTATGGCTACACCTTC
TRBV28	TRBD1	TRBJ1-2	-	CASSLPGQGLSGYTF	TGTGCCAGCAGTTTACCGGGACAGGGACTCTCCGGCTACACCTTC
TRBV6-5	TRBD2	TRBJ2-1	-	CASSYQASGVTEQFF	TGTGCCAGCAGTTATCAGGCTAGCGGGGTGACTGAGCAGTTCTTC
TRBV29-1	TRBD1	TRBJ2-3	-	CSAGRGQGTDTQYF	TGCAGCGCTGGTAGGGGACAGGGCACAGATACGCAGTATTTT
TRBV3-1/TRBV3-2	TRBD1	TRBJ2-1	few	CASTRTGPNEQFF	TGTGCCAGCACCAGGACAGGGCCGAATGAGCAGTTCTTC
TRBV6-5	-	TRBJ2-5	-	CASKGPIGETQYF	TGTGCCAGCAAAGGACCCATTGGGGAGACCCAGTACTTC
TRBV3-1/TRBV3-2	-	TRBJ1-5	-	CASSPVGYQPQHF	TGTGCCAGCAGCCCTGTTGGATATCAGCCCCAGCATTTT
TRBV24-1	TRBD2	TRBJ2-5	-	CATSDLGGGETQYF	TGTGCCACCAGTGATTTGGGCGGGGGAGAGACCCAGTACTTC
TRBV5-1	TRBD1	TRBJ2-7	-	CASSPQGAYEQYF	TGCGCCAGCAGCCCCCAGGGGGCCTACGAGCAGTACTTC
TRBV28	-	TRBJ1-1	-	CASSFGPKAFF	TGTGCCAGCAGTTTTGGGCCCAAAGCTTTCTTT
TRBV6-5	TRBD1	TRBJ2-5	-	CANSEGTGKTETQYF	TGTGCCAATTCGGAAGGGACAGGGAAAACGGAGACCCAGTACTTC
TRBV5-4	TRBD2	TRBJ2-3	-	CASSPGAGGPWHTQYF	TGTGCCAGCAGCCCCGGGGCGGGGGGGCCATGGCATACGCAGTATTTT
TRBV21-1	-	TRBJ2-3	-	CASSKRRFRTDTQYF	TGTGCCAGCAGCAAACGCAGGTTCCGCACAGATACGCAGTATTTT
TRBV7-3	-	TRBJ1-1	-	CASSWGGNTEAFF	TGTGCCAGCAGCTGGGGAGGGAACACTGAAGCTTTCTTT
TRBV3-1/TRBV3-2	TRBD1	TRBJ1-2	-	CASSHPGGGRYGYTF	TGTGCCAGCAGCCACCCAGGGGGAGGACGCTATGGCTACACCTTC
TRBV5-1	-	TRBJ1-1	-	CASRRDDAQMKNTEAFF	TGCGCCAGCAGACGGGACGACGCCCAAATGAAGAACACTGAAGCTTTCTTT
TRBV28	TRBD2	TRBJ2-4	-	CASSLPGGAKNIQYF	TGTGCCAGCAGTCTCCCGGGAGGAGCCAAAAACATTCAGTACTTC
TRBV6-5	-	TRBJ2-2	-	CASSSNNGELFF	TGTGCCAGCAGTAGCAACAACGGGGAGCTGTTTTTT
TRBV9	TRBD1	TRBJ2-7	-	CASSYGTGGTYEQYF	TGTGCCAGCAGCTACGGGACAGGAGGTACCTACGAGCAGTACTTC